This T cell receptor beta chain was sequenced during a study of post-analysis software for immune sequencing data. Study-level points and caveats: Significantly lower normalized Chao1 diversity was found in patients with multiple sclerosis relative to controls. Patients carried roughly 5 TRBV segments more frequently than controls did, and TRBV5-6, TRBV5-1 and TRBV20-1 were among them.

About this clonotype itself: The antigen remains unidentified.

The library was made from cDNA and included unique molecular identifiers. Roughly 500,000 cDNA molecules came from about 1 to 10 million T cells. TCRdb analysed the PCR reads with MiXCR anew, one entry per CDR3 protein. The repertoire holds approximately 440,000 distinct CDR3 sequences, with 40% to 55% as singletons. Trimming removed 5 bases from V and 1 base from J, with 14 bases in between. This CDR3 spans 15 amino acids. Germline CDR1 reads MDHEN; CDR2 reads SYDVKM. The J gene is TRBJ1-1, the V gene TRBV28, with D unresolved. Sequenced material: blood. The receptor's source is a girl between 5 and 17 years old with multiple sclerosis. The CDR3 is CASSPQVRGNTEAFF. For the CDR3, the DNA is TGTGCCAGCAGTCCCCAAGTACGGGGGAACACTGAAGCTTTCTTT.